This T cell receptor beta chain was identified during a study of blood T cell repertoires in COVID-19. About the research overall: The cDNA or gDNA used as material had been derived from T cells, B-cell-depleted T cells, or PBMCs.

CDR3 length: 16 amino acids. Trimming took 5 bases from V and 1 from J; bases not matched to a gene: 2. Germline lookup yields CDR1 LNHDA and CDR2 SQIVND (reference sequence). In Seattle, patients joined the study during active infection and were tracked longitudinally. Per the original methods: Amplification with reference gene primers provided the estimates of nucleated cell counts. Assay used: immunoSEQ multiplex PCR; TCRdb lists only in-frame clones, some missing. V, J and clone size reflect that table, while D and trimming were determined from the DNA. The data contain around 310,000 clones, about 90% of them singletons.

The V and J genes are TRBV19 and TRBJ2-3; 14 bases agree with TRBD2. Sample: peripheral blood. The receptor was derived from a woman in her forties with COVID-19, enrolled during active disease. CDR3 amino acids: CASSPGLAGGTDTQYF. CDR3 nucleotides: TGTGCCAGTAGTCCGGGACTAGCGGGAGGCACAGATACGCAGTATTTT.